This T cell receptor (beta chain) was identified in a study of blood T cell repertoires in COVID-19. Overall study context: The cDNA or gDNA used as material had been derived from T cells, B-cell-depleted T cells, or PBMCs.

Sequenced by immunoSEQ multiplex PCR; TCRdb stores in-frame clones only, minus some. The sample yields roughly 250,000 clones, over 75% seen once. The CDR3 totals 15 residues. Trimming took 3 bases from V and 6 from J, leaving 15 bases between them. CDR1 and CDR2 (germline): SNHLY, FYNNEI. Participants, about 18 to 90 years old, spanned 25 or so US areas. Two consecutive negative NP/OP PCR tests, clearance, or resolved symptoms defined Cohort 3 recovery. The sequenced material came from PBMCs or T cells enriched from blood (not recorded which). This receptor was taken from a woman in her forties or fifties who had recovered from COVID-19. This chain links TRBV2 with TRBJ1-5, with TRBD1 as a possible D gene (6 bases). The CDR3 DNA reads TGTGCCAGCAGTGATGGGCAGGGGATGTTTCAGCCCCAGCATTTT. Protein: CASSDGQGMFQPQHF.